This T cell receptor (beta chain) was obtained from a study of CD8 T cells in Susac syndrome (dated by TCRdb to about 2019). With respect to the entire study: Whether CD8+ T cell activation and differentiation in Susac syndrome was antigen driven was tested using repertoire sequencing. The full study reports these points: The number of individuals in the TCR sequencing and HLA analysis was recognized as being relatively small.

Comments on this clonotype: What antigen it recognizes has not been identified. Per-base quality was not reported, and no clone a single base away is much larger than it.

For CDR1 and CDR2, the germline V gene lists KGHSH and LQKENI. Its CDR3 holds 16 amino acids, cysteine through phenylalanine. The CDR3 DNA has 48 bases and is translated from base 1. A distance of 17 bases separates the germline ends of V and J, which lose 6 bases and 2 bases respectively. Peripheral blood CD8+ and CD4+ T cells from healthy donors, Susac syndrome patients and multiple sclerosis patients were profiled using high-throughput TCR beta sequencing. Healthy donors were included as age- and sex-matched controls. CD8+ TEMRA cells were enriched by FACS, while bulk CD8+ and CD4+ T cells were purified by magnetic negative isolation. Blood was drawn into EDTA tubes, processed within 24 hours, and PBMCs were isolated by density gradient centrifugation. PBMCs destined for TCR sequencing were cryopreserved in liquid nitrogen and later thawed in a 37 °C water bath. The sorted or isolated CD4+, CD8+ and CD8+ TEMRA cells had a purity of 90% or higher.

RNA was extracted using the RNeasy kit, and roughly 0.45 to 1 microgram was reverse transcribed with random hexamers. The immunoSEQ multiplex PCR assay, which covers 54 Vbeta and 13 Jbeta segments, was used to amplify TCR beta CDR3 regions. To correct PCR amplification bias, a synthetic template baseline was used for both primer optimization and computational correction. On the study's bioinformatics: Only productive sequences were kept, with reads annotated to V, D and J genes according to IMGT and analyzed in immunoSEQ Analyzer. To calculate clonality, Shannon entropy was normalized by log2 of the number of productive unique sequences and then subtracted from one. Public and private clones were assessed among the 100 most prevalent clones of each patient and control. Clones were defined as Susac-specific when absent from the healthy and MS cohorts, from fewer than 1,300 published viral clones and from other ImmuneACCESS disease sequences. The public reads were quality trimmed at Q25 with fastp and then assembled into clones with MiXCR by TCRdb, keeping productive beta chains. A single entry per CDR3 protein holds the most common genes and DNA from its merged rows. For this entry, the V and J calls and clone size follow TCRdb and not the study's own pipeline. This sample holds approximately 170,000 distinct CDR3 sequences; 92% were observed only once. The ten most abundant clones make up 0.08% of the sample.

Material for sequencing was CD4+ T cells from PBMCs. This receptor was obtained from a human donor in good health. Recombination connected TRBV18 to TRBJ2-4; TRBD1 could be the D gene, as 6 bases match. Read as DNA, the sequence is TGTGCCAGCTCCCAGAACCCCGGGACAACCAAAAACATTCAGTACTTC. Translated, it gives CASSQNPGTTKNIQYF. The CDR3, completed at both ends by the reference TRBV18 and TRBJ2-4 genes, gives the full variable domain NAGVMQNPRHLVRRRGQEARLRCSPMKGHSHVYWYRQLPEEGLKFMVYLQKENIIDESGMPKERFSAEFPKEGPSILRIQQVVRGDSAAYFCASSQNPGTTKNIQYFGAGTRLSVL.